One and the same sample provided the 21 T cell receptor beta chains below, sequenced in a study of CD8+CD57+ T cells in acquired aplastic anemia. TCR beta VDJ combinations and CDR3 sequences were profiled from genomic DNA. TCRdb independently ran MiXCR on the reads; one entry per CDR3 protein. The sample has 150,000 to 200,000 distinct CDR3 sequences, under 50% seen once; the top ten hold roughly 2%. Sequenced patients had shown CD8+CD57+ cell expansion by flow cytometry. The sample taken for sequencing was sorted CD4+, CD8+, or CD8+CD57+ T cells (not recorded which) from PBMCs. Receptor source: a human donor with aplastic anemia.

The chain is built from TRBV15 and TRBJ2-3; D gene unclear. Germline values: CDR1 LNHNV, CDR2 YYDKDF (reference sequence). This CDR3 contains 12 residues. Trimming left V 1 base short and J 5 bases short, with 4 bases between. CDR3 in DNA: TGTGCCACCAGCAGAGGCGTAGATACGCAGTATTTT. Protein: CATSRGVDTQYF.

The CDR3 loop is CASSRALAGANYEQYF. In DNA, the CDR3 is TGTGCCAGCAGCCGCGCCCTAGCGGGGGCCAACTACGAGCAGTACTTC. V and J are TRBV7-9 and TRBJ2-7; 10 bases are a match to TRBD2. Trimming cost V 5 bases and J 3 bases; bases outside gene matches: 10. CDR1 is SEHNR and CDR2 is FQNEAQ in the germline V gene (reference sequence). CDR3 length equals 16 residues.

This clonotype was counted many times. The chain uses TRBV19 and TRBJ1-2; TRBD1 agrees at 12 bases. The CDR3 loop spans 14 amino acids. Germline-derived CDR1 and CDR2 are LNHDA and SQIVND (reference sequence). Trimming removed 3 bases from V and 6 bases from J; junction bases left unmatched: 2. The CDR3 DNA sequence: TGTGCCAGTAGTATGGGACAGGGGGCCAATGGCTACACCTTC. It is translated as CASSMGQGANGYTF.

The genes are TRBV7-3 and TRBJ2-1; 8 positions match TRBD1. The CDR3 spans 16 residues. Germline loops: CDR1 SGHTA, CDR2 FQGTGA. The junction had 16 bases not matched to a gene; V was cut back by 8 bases and J by 7 bases. DNA of the CDR3: TGTGCCAGCGACGCTGCCTTAGTCAGGGGGCTAAATGAGCAGTTCTTC. Translated: CASDAALVRGLNEQFF.

This chain uses TRBV19 with TRBJ2-1; no clear D gene. The V gene's germline CDR1 is LNHDA and CDR2 SQIVND (reference sequence). The CDR3 runs to 12 residues. V was clipped by 3 bases and J by 4 bases, with 4 bases between them. Here the CDR3 DNA reads TGTGCCAGTAGTATCATGTACAATGAGCAGTTCTTC. Its translation is CASSIMYNEQFF. Filled out from reference TRBV19 and TRBJ2-1, the complete variable domain reads DGGITQSPKYLFRKEGQNVTLSCEQNLNHDAMYWYRQDPGQGLRLIYYSQIVNDFQKGDIAEGYSVSREKKESFPLTVTSAQKNPTAFYLCASSIMYNEQFFGPGTRLTVL.

There are a few counts of this clonotype. This chain links TRBV27 with TRBJ2-3; D gene unclear. The V end lost 1 base, the J end lost 4 bases, and 9 bases lay between the germline ends. Germline CDR1 and CDR2: MNHEY and SMNVEV (reference sequence). This CDR3 spans 14 amino acids. CDR3 coding DNA: TGTGCCAGCAGTTTATATCAGAACTCAGATACGCAGTATTTT. This encodes CASSLYQNSDTQYF.

This clonotype was seen ten or more times. The rearrangement joins TRBV11-2 to TRBJ2-3, with D possibly called TRBD1 or TRBD2 (6 bases each). V lost 6 bases and J lost 2, with 15 bases in between. CDR1 SGHAT and CDR2 FQNNGV come from the germline V gene. The CDR3 length is 15 residues. CDR3 bases: TGTGCCAGCAGAAGGGGGGCAACAACCACAGATACGCAGTATTTT. As protein: CASRRGATTTDTQYF. Filled out from reference TRBV11-2 and TRBJ2-3, the complete variable domain reads EAGVAQSPRYKIIEKRQSVAFWCNPISGHATLYWYQQILGQGPKLLIQFQNNGVVDDSQLPKDRFSAERLKGVDSTLKIQPAKLEDSAVYLCASRRGATTTDTQYFGPGTRLTVL.

The chain has TRBV20-1 and TRBJ2-3; 12 bases map to TRBD2. This CDR3 is built from 17 residues. Germline V gives CDR1 DFQATT, CDR2 SNEGSKA (reference sequence). J was trimmed by 1 base and V by 3 bases; bases with no gene match: 8. The CDR3, as DNA: TGCAGTGCTAGGCCGGGACTAGCGGGTCCCGGCACAGATACGCAGTATTTT. Protein product: CSARPGLAGPGTDTQYF.

The gene calls are TRBV5-6 and TRBJ2-7, with unresolved D. Trimming took 2 bases from V and 2 from J, leaving 5 bases between them. Germline values: CDR1 SGHDT, CDR2 YYEEEE. The CDR3 consists of 12 residues. CDR3 amino acids: CASSFSPYEQYF. The CDR3 DNA sequence: TGTGCCAGCAGCTTCAGCCCCTACGAGCAGTACTTC.

The genes are TRBV10-3 and TRBJ2-3; D uncertain. The germline gives CDR1 ENHRY, CDR2 SYGVKD. CDR3 length equals 14 residues. V was cut by 10 bases and J by 1 base, with 15 bases left in between. The CDR3 protein is CATDPGRRTDTQYF. CDR3 DNA: TGTGCCACCGACCCCGGGCGACGCACAGATACGCAGTATTTT.

A few counts support this clonotype. This chain links TRBV6-2 or TRBV6-3 with TRBJ1-4; D unclear. Deletions cut 0 bases from V and 7 bases from J, with 18 bases between. The CDR3 loop spans 17 amino acids. Germline lookup yields CDR1 MNHEY and CDR2 SVGEGT. The CDR3 region has the DNA TGTGCCAGCAGTTACTCGAATTGGAAGGAGGTGTCTGAAAAACTGTTTTTT. It codes for CASSYSNWKEVSEKLFF.

V usage is TRBV20-1 and J usage is TRBJ2-7; weak D call: TRBD1 (5 bases). Germline V gene data show CDR1 as DFQATT and CDR2 as SNEGSKA (reference sequence). The CDR3 runs 16 residues. V dropped 1 base and J dropped 3 bases, with 19 bases sitting between them. CDR3 residues: CSARGTTSTELYEQYF. CDR3 DNA sequence: TGCAGTGCTAGAGGGACCACTTCGACAGAGCTCTACGAGCAGTACTTC.

In its sample, this clonotype was seen many times. This rearrangement joins TRBV20-1 to TRBJ2-1; 9 nucleotides match TRBD2. The CDR3 has 15 residues. Germline V gene lookup returns CDR1 DFQATT and CDR2 SNEGSKA (reference sequence). V shed 6 bases, J shed 3 bases, and the junction held 9 bases outside the gene matches. The CDR3 reads CSAGIAGDFYNEQFF. DNA for the CDR3: TGCAGTGCAGGAATAGCGGGAGACTTCTACAATGAGCAGTTCTTC.

This clonotype was observed at least ten times. The chain carries TRBV19 and TRBJ1-6, with a tentative D call TRBD1 (6 bases). CDR3 length equals 15 residues. V was pared by 4 bases and J by 4 bases, with 11 bases between. Germline V lookup: CDR1 LNHDA, CDR2 SQIVND (reference sequence). The CDR3 is CASSTDRRYNSPLHF. In DNA, the CDR3 is TGTGCCAGTAGTACGGACAGAAGGTATAATTCACCCCTCCACTTT.

This clonotype has a count of ten or more. V usage is TRBV20-1 and J usage is TRBJ2-3; perhaps TRBD2 as D (6 bases). Per the germline V gene, CDR1 is DFQATT and CDR2 is SNEGSKA (reference sequence). The CDR3 runs 16 residues. The V end was cut by 7 bases, the J end by 1 base, with 21 bases between. The CDR3 sequence is CSEGNLGGRGTDTQYF. Written as DNA, the CDR3 is TGCAGTGAAGGGAATCTGGGGGGACGGGGCACAGATACGCAGTATTTT.

This clonotype was picked up one time. The V and J genes are TRBV10-3 and TRBJ1-6, with a weak D call TRBD1 (6 bases). CDR1 is ENHRY and CDR2 is SYGVKD in the germline V gene. CDR3 length equals 13 residues. V was trimmed by 10 bases and J by 10 bases, leaving 17 bases between them. CDR3: CASMRQGKSPLHF. The DNA of the CDR3 is TGTGCCAGCATGCGGCAGGGGAAGTCACCCCTCCACTTT.

This clonotype was seen only a few times. The chain links TRBV3-1 to TRBJ1-3; D unresolved. Germline V gene data show CDR1 as LGHDT and CDR2 as YNNKEL (reference sequence). The CDR3 is 15 amino acids. The V end was cut by 4 bases, the J end by 0 bases, with 10 bases between. The CDR3, as DNA: TGTGCCAGCAGCCCCCTCAGACGCTCTGGAAACACCATATATTTT. Amino acids: CASSPLRRSGNTIYF.

This chain connects TRBV15 to TRBJ2-1, with 8 bases matching TRBD1. Germline CDR1 LNHNV, CDR2 YYDKDF (reference sequence). The CDR3 length is 17 residues. V shed 1 base, J shed 3 bases, and the junction held 8 bases outside the gene matches. CDR3 sequence reads: CATSRVLTGDYYNEQFF. CDR3 in DNA: TGTGCCACCAGCAGAGTCTTGACAGGGGATTACTACAATGAGCAGTTCTTC.

This clonotype was picked up one time. The chain links TRBV15 to TRBJ2-3; D is uncertain. CDR3 length equals 14 residues. Per germline, CDR1 LNHNV and CDR2 YYDKDF (reference sequence). The V and J ends lost 0 bases and 3 bases respectively, with 7 bases between them. The CDR3 spells CATSRDSPTDTQYF. The DNA for the CDR3 is TGTGCCACCAGCAGAGACTCCCCTACAGATACGCAGTATTTT.

With respect to this clonotype: A single base separates this from a much larger clone, so it may be a read error. V is TRBV12-3 or TRBV12-4 and J is TRBJ1-2; D gene ambiguous. The germline V and J ends were trimmed by 4 bases and 4 bases, with 10 bases remaining between them. The CDR3 has 13 amino acids. CDR3 DNA sequence: TGTGCCAGCAGTTCTTCCCAGCTCTATGGCTACACCTTC. Encoded protein: CASSSSQLYGYTF.

As for this clonotype: The junction differs from germline at one of its ends, possibly a read error. V usage is TRBV5-1 and J usage is TRBJ2-5; unclear D gene. The germline V gene encodes CDR1 SGHRS and CDR2 YFSETQ. The CDR3 runs 11 residues. The DNA of the CDR3 is TGCGCCAGCGGCTTCCAAGAGACCCAGTACTTC. Amino acids: CASGFQETQYF.